This T cell receptor beta chain was sequenced during a study of blood T cells in healthy people across ages. Whole-study context: Per two T cells, about one barcoded beta molecule was captured through template switching. The study's findings and limits: Samples with more naive T cells showed higher observed beta diversity.

The germline V gene has CDR1 MNHEY and CDR2 SVGAGI. The CDR3 totals 13 residues. A second PCR of about 7 to 12 cycles used a sample-barcoded 5' primer and a J-beta primer mix. Via MiXCR, TCRdb re-called the 5' RACE reads, giving one row per CDR3 protein. This table has 650,000 to 900,000 distinct CDR3 sequences, approximately 65% appearing once. Note on this clonotype: Its target is unknown.

The chain uses TRBV6-5 and TRBJ2-5, with 8 nucleotides matching TRBD2. The J call may be incorrect, as the DNA end agrees better with TRBJ2-7. This clonotype was obtained from a man aged 25 to 40 in good health. The specimen was blood. The CDR3 spells CASSYSRGGEQYF. The CDR3 region has the DNA TGTGCCAGCAGTTACTCCCGGGGGGGCGAGCAGTACTTC.